The text below deals with one TCR beta chain. An end of the junction does not agree with germline; a read error may underlie this. This sample is drawn from a study of blood T cell repertoires in COVID-19. Background on the study: The origin of the acute and convalescent COVID-19 samples was the United States, Italy and Spain. Sample material is recorded as cDNA or gDNA derived from T cells, B-cell-depleted T cells, or PBMCs.

Authors' analysis steps: Estimates of nucleated cell counts were drawn from the amplification of reference gene primers. Profiling relied on immunoSEQ multiplex PCR, and the TCRdb table lists in-frame clones only, not all of them. That table gives V, J and clone size, and the DNA gave D and trimming. The sample lists about 310,000 clones, around 84% seen once, with roughly 1.3% in the top ten. Sequenced: peripheral blood. This clonotype was sampled from a man aged 65 to 85 with acute or convalescent COVID-19.

CDR3 bases: TGTGCCAGCAGCCAAGTGGCGACAAACAGTGAAGCTTTCTTT. It codes for CASSQVATNSEAFF. The chain joins TRBV3-1 (or the pseudogene TRBV3-2) to TRBJ1-1; D is ambiguous. The CDR3 extends over 14 amino acids. Germline CDR1 reads LGHDT; CDR2 reads YNNKEL (reference sequence).